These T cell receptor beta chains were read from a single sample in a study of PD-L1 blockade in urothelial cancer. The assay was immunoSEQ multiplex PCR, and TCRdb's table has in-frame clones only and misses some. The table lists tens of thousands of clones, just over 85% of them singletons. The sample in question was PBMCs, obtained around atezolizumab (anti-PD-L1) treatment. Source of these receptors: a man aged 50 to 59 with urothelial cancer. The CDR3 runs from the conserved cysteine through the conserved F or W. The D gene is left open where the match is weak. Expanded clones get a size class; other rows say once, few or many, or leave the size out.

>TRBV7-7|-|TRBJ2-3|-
TGTGCTAGCAGCCAGGGGCGTGGGATTGGCACAGATACGCAGTATTTT
CASSQGRGIGTDTQYF
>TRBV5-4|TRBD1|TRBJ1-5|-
TGTGCCAGCAGTATAGGGGGCGGCAATCAGCCCCAGCATTTT
CASSIGGGNQPQHF
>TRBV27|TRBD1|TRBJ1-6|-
TGTGCCAGCAGTAGTAGGGACAGGGGGTCCTATAATTCACCCCTCCACTTT
CASSSRDRGSYNSPLHF
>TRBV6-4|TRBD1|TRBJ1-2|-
TGTGCCAGCAGTGACACCGGGACAGGGAACTATGGCTACACCTTC
CASSDTGTGNYGYTF
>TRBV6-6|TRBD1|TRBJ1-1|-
TGTGCCAGCAGATATGACAGGGTAAGCACTGAAGCTTTCTTT
CASRYDRVSTEAFF
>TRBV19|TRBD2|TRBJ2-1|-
TGTGCCAGTTCCCGCCCCTCGGCGGGAGGAGGCGATGAGCAGTTCTTC
CASSRPSAGGGDEQFF
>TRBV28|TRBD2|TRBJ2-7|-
TGTGCCAGCAGCCGGCTAGCGGGTAGTACCGAGCAGTACTTC
CASSRLAGSTEQYF
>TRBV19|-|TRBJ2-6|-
TGTGCCAGTCTCGGCAGGGGCTCTGGGGCCAACGTCCTGACTTTC
CASLGRGSGANVLTF
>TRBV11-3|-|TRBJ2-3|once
TGTGCCAGCAGCTCCGGAGGGGGCACAGATACGCAGTATTTT
CASSSGGGTDTQYF
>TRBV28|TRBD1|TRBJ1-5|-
TGTGCCAGCAGTTTTTACCGACAGGGTAATCGGCCCCAGCATTTT
CASSFYRQGNRPQHF
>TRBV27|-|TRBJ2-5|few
TGTGCCAGCAGTTCCGCCCCCGTAGCGAACTATCAAGAGACCCAGTACTTC
CASSSAPVANYQETQYF
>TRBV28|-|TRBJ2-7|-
TGTGCCAGCAGTTCGGGGACTCTCTACGAGCAGTACTTC
CASSSGTLYEQYF
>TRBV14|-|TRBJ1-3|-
TGTGCCAGCAGCCAAGGGTTACTAAACACCATATATTTT
CASSQGLLNTIYF
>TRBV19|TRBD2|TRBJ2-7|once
TGTGCCAGTAGTATCAGTAGCGGGAGGGCCGTCGCCGTGTACGAGCAGTACTTC
CASSISSGRAVAVYEQYF
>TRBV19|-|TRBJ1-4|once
TGTGCCAGTAGTAGACAAGTAAATGAAAAACTGTTTTTT
CASSRQVNEKLFF
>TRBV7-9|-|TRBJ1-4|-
TGTGCCAGCAGCTTTTCAACCAGGCAGGGAAAACTGTTTTTT
CASSFSTRQGKLFF
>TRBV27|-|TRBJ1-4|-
TGTGCCAGCAGTTTATTCCCCCCATTTCAGACGGACTATAATGAAAAACTGTTTTTT
CASSLFPPFQTDYNEKLFF
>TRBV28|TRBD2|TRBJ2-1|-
TGTGCCAGCAGCTTCGGACTAGCGGCAGGCTCCTACAATGAGCAGTTCTTC
CASSFGLAAGSYNEQFF
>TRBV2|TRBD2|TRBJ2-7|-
TGTGCCAGCAGGGGGTGGGGCGGGAGCGAGCAGTACTTC
CASRGWGGSEQYF
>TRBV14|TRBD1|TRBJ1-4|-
TGTGCCAGCAGCGACTACCCCGGGACAGGGGATGAAAAACTGTTTTTT
CASSDYPGTGDEKLFF
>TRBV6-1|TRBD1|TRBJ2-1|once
TGTGCCAGCGCCTCGACCGGGACAGTCTACAATGAGCAGTTCTTC
CASASTGTVYNEQFF
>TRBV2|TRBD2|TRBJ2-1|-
TGTGCCAGCAGTCAGAGCGGGGGCTCCTACAATGAGCAGTTCTTC
CASSQSGGSYNEQFF
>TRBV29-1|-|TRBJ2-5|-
TGCAGTGGCCGTGCTTGGGGAGACCAAGAGACCCAGTACTTC
CSGRAWGDQETQYF
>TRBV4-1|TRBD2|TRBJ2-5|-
TGCGCCAGCAGCCAAGGGATTAGCGGGACTGAGACCCAGTACTTC
CASSQGISGTETQYF
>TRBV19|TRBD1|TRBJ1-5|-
TGTGCCAGTACGGACAGGGGCGACGCGCCCCAGCATTTT
CASTDRGDAPQHF
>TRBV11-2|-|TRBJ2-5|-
TGTGCCAGCAGCACATCCGGGGCCGGGAGCGAGACCCAGTACTTC
CASSTSGAGSETQYF
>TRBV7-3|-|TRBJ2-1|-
TGTGCCAGCAGCTCACTAGGTCCGCAGTTCTTC
CASSSLGPQFF
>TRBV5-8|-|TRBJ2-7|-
TGTGCCAGCAGCCTAGTTTACGAGCAGTACTTC
CASSLVYEQYF
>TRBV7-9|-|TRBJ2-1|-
TGTGCCAGCAGCTTAGGGGTAGGGGCGGTCTCCTACAATGAGCAGTTCTTC
CASSLGVGAVSYNEQFF
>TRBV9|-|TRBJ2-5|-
TGTGCCAGCAGCCAGTCGGGGGAGATAGAGACCCAGTACTTC
CASSQSGEIETQYF
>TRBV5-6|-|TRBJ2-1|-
TGTGCCAGCAGCCGGGGCCCCCGGACAGTTTCTAATGAGCAGTTCTTC
CASSRGPRTVSNEQFF